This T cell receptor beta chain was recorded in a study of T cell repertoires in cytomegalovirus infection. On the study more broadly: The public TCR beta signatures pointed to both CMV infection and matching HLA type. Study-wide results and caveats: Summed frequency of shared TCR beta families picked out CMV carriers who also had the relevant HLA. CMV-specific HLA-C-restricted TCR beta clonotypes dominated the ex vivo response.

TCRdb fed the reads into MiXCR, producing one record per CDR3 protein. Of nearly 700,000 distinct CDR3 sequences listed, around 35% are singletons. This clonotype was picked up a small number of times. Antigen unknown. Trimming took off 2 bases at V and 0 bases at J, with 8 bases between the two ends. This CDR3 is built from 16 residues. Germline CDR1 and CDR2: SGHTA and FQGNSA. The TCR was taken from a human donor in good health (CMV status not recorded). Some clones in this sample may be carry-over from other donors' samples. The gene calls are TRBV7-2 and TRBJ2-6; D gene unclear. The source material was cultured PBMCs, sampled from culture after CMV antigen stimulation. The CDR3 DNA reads TGTGCCAGCAGCTTAAAGATAGGCTCTGGGGCCAACGTCCTGACTTTC. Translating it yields CASSLKIGSGANVLTF. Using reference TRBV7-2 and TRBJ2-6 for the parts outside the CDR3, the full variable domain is GAGVSQSPSNKVTEKGKDVELRCDPISGHTALYWYRQSLGQGLEFLIYFQGNSAPDKSGLPSDRFSAERTGGSVSTLTIQRTQQEDSAVYLCASSLKIGSGANVLTFGAGSRLTVL.